This T cell receptor (beta chain) was obtained from a study of shared clonotypes between healthy human individuals. Study results and caveats: Among donors, sharing of clonotypes was expected to be affected by sequencing depth. The rarefaction results pointed to incomplete sorted-subset sequencing despite large depth.

For every subset, genomic DNA was evenly distributed across several immunoSEQ plates. Data came from immunoSEQ multiplex PCR; TCRdb stores just in-frame clones and leaves some out. The sample contains roughly 2,000,000 clones, about 94% of which appear only once. Naive CD8 cells lacked CD45RO and underwent positive selection for CCR7, leaving out terminally differentiated effector memory CD45RA+ cells. The CDR3 is 16 residues long. Germline CDR1 LGHNA, CDR2 YNFKEQ. The V end was cut by 0 bases, the J end by 3 bases, with 12 bases between. On this clone itself: Antigen specificity is unknown.

The chain is built from TRBV4-2 and TRBJ2-1; TRBD1 might be the D (5 bases). The receptor was isolated from a man between 18 and 29 years old in good health. Material for sequencing was naive CD8+ T cells sorted from blood. The CDR3 here is CASSQESGWGYNEQFF. The CDR3 DNA reads as TGTGCCAGCAGCCAAGAGTCAGGGTGGGGCTACAATGAGCAGTTCTTC.